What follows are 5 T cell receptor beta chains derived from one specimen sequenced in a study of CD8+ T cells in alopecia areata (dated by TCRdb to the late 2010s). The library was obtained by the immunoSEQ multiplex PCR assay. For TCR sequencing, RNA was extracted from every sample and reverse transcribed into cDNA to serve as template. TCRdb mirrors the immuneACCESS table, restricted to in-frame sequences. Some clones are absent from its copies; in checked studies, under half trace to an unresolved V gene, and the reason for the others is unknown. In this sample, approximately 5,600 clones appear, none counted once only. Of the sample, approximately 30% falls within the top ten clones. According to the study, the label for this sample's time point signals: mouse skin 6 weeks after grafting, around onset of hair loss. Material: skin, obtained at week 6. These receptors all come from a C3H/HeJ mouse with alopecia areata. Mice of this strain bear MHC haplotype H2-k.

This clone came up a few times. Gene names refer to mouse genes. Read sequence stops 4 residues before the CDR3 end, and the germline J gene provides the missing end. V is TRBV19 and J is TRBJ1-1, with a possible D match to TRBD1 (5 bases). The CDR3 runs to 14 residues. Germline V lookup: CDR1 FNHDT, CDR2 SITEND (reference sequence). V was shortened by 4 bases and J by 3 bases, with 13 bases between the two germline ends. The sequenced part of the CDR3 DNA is TGTGCCAGCAGTCCCCTCAGGGAGGACACA. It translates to CASSPLREDT. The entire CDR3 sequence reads CASSPLREDTEVFF.

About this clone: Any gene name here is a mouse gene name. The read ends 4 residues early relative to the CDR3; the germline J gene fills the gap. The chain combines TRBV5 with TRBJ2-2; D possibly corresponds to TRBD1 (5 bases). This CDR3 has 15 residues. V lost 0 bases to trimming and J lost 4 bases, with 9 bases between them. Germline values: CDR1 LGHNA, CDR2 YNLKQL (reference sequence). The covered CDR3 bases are TGTGCCAGCAGCCAAGATCAGGGAAGCACCGGG. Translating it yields CASSQDQGSTG. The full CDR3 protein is CASSQDQGSTGQLYF.

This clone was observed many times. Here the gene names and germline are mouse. The CDR3 here is CASSSWSSQNTLYF. CDR3 bases read: TGTGCTAGCAGTAGTTGGTCTAGTCAAAAC. V and J are TRBV17 and TRBJ2-4; no firm D call. The read halts 4 residues ahead of the CDR3 end, with the missing end drawn from the germline J gene. V lost 3 bases to trimming and J lost 0 bases, with 7 bases between them. The CDR3 loop spans 14 amino acids. The germline gives CDR1 MNHDT, CDR2 YYDKIL.

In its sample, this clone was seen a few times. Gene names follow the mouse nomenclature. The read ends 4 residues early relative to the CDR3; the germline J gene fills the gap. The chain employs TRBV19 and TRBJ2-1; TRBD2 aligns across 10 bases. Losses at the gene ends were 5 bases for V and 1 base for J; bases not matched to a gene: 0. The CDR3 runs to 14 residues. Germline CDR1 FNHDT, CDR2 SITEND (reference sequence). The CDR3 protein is CASRLGGNYAEQFF. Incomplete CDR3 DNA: TGTGCCAGCAGACTGGGGGGGAACTATGCT.

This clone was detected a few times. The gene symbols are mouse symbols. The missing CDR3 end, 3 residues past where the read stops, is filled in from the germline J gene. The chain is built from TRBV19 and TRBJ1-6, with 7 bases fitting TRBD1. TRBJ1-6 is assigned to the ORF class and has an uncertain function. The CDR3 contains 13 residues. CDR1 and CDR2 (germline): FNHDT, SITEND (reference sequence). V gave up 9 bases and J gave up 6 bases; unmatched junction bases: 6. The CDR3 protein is CATAGGINSPLYF. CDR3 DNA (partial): TGTGCCACGGCAGGGGGAATTAATTCGCCC.